This note documents a single TCR beta chain sequence. TCRdb's table, derived via immunoSEQ multiplex PCR, lists solely in-frame clones and lacks some. The data contain some 190,000 clones, roughly nine tenths of them singletons. The sample comes from a study of blood T cell repertoires in COVID-19. Turning to the study itself: Material from acute and convalescent COVID-19 was sourced from the United States, Italy and Spain. The analysed material was cDNA or gDNA that came from T cells, B-cell-depleted T cells, or PBMCs.

The clonotype comes from a man aged 25-45 years with acute or convalescent COVID-19. The specimen sequenced was peripheral blood.

The CDR3, as DNA: TGTGCCAGCAGTCCTCGACAGAGGAACACTGAAGCTTTCTTT. Translated, it gives CASSPRQRNTEAFF. The chain joins TRBV6-5 to TRBJ1-1, with a weak D call TRBD1 (5 bases). The ends were cut back, 5 bases at V and 1 base at J, with 11 bases in the middle. Germline V gene lookup returns CDR1 MNHEY and CDR2 SVGAGI. There are 14 residues in the CDR3.